This T cell receptor beta chain is from a study of shared clonotypes between healthy human individuals. The CDR3 length is 14 residues. V gave up 6 bases and J gave up 2 bases; unmatched junction bases: 5. The germline CDR1 and CDR2 sequences are SNHLY and FYNNEI. The genomic DNA of each subset was split evenly across several immunoSEQ plates. TCRdb keeps only in-frame clones here, not all; method: immunoSEQ multiplex PCR. The top ten hold roughly an eighth of the sample, which has about 530,000 clones, around 79% seen once. Study conclusions and caveats: An expected dependence of interdonor clonotype sharing on sequencing depth was noted.

Remarks on this clone: The antigen remains unidentified.

This sequence originates from a woman between 40 and 50 years old in good health. Some clones in this sample may be carry-over from other donors' samples. The sample consisted of PBMCs. The chain recombines TRBV2 with TRBJ2-5; 8 bases fit TRBD1. CDR3 in DNA: TGTGCCAGCAGGGATAACAGGGGGCAAGAGACCCAGTACTTC. Residues: CASRDNRGQETQYF.